These 16 T cell receptor beta chains were sequenced from one sample in a study of Graves' ophthalmopathy and Graves' hyperthyroidism. RNA served as the template for amplifying TCR beta CDR3 regions. Second-round multiplex PCR followed a first-round RT-PCR using HTBI primers. TCRdb re-called the multiplex PCR reads with MiXCR, one entry per CDR3 protein. The sample lists a few hundred thousand distinct CDR3 sequences, about 35% seen once, with approximately 4.1% in the top ten. Input material: peripheral blood or thyroid tissue (not recorded which). The receptors come from an adult man with Graves' hyperthyroidism.

This chain joins TRBV6-5 and TRBJ2-7; TRBD1 matches at 7 bases. V shed 6 bases, J shed 4 bases, and the junction held 6 bases outside the gene matches. The CDR3 spans 13 residues. Germline V gene sequence: CDR1 MNHEY, CDR2 SVGAGI. The DNA of the CDR3 is TGTGCCAGCAGGATGGCAGGGGGTTACGAGCAGTACTTC. It codes for CASRMAGGYEQYF.

This clonotype was picked up a small number of times. A read error may produce the germline difference seen at one junction end. V and J are TRBV2 and TRBJ2-3; 9 bases line up with TRBD2. CDR1 and CDR2 (germline): SNHLY, FYNNEI. This CDR3 has 14 amino acids. CDR3 residues: CASSRLAGTDTQYF. In nucleotides, the CDR3 is TGTGCTAGCAGTCGACTAGCGGGCACAGATACGCAGTATTTT. The whole variable domain, filled in from reference TRBV2 and TRBJ2-3, reads EPEVTQTPSHQVTQMGQEVILRCVPISNHLYFYWYRQILGQKVEFLVSFYNNEISEKSEIFDDQFSVERPDGSNFTLKIRSTKLEDSAMYFCASSRLAGTDTQYFGPGTRLTVL.

In the case of this clonotype: A read error may explain this, as a much larger clone is one base away. The chain combines TRBV5-1 with TRBJ2-7; D call uncertain. Germline CDR1 is SGHRS and CDR2 is YFSETQ. This CDR3 is built from 11 residues. V lost 10 bases and J 3 bases, leaving 11 bases between the germline ends. The CDR3 DNA follows: TGCGCCGGCTTGCTTTTCTACGAGCAGTACTTC. Translated, it gives CAGLLFYEQYF.

This clonotype was counted many times. This rearrangement joins TRBV7-2 to TRBJ1-6, with 9 bases lining up with TRBD1. Germline V gene lookup returns CDR1 SGHTA and CDR2 FQGNSA. Germline trimming cut 1 base from V and 17 bases from J; bases unmatched to any gene: 3. This CDR3 has 12 amino acids. CDR3 residues: CASSLGRQGVHF. The CDR3 DNA sequence: TGTGCCAGCAGCTTAGGGCGACAGGGGGTCCACTTT.

The rearrangement links TRBV5-4 to TRBJ2-7; tentatively, D is TRBD2 (5 bases). V lost 4 bases and J lost 1, with 15 bases in between. The CDR3 has 15 amino acids. The germline V gene encodes CDR1 SGHNT and CDR2 YYREEE (reference sequence). The chain's CDR3 is CASSPGVAPSYEQYF. CDR3 coding DNA: TGTGCCAGCAGCCCCGGGGTAGCTCCGTCCTACGAGCAGTACTTC.

The genes are TRBV9 and TRBJ1-4, with D maybe TRBD1 (5 bases). In germline, CDR1 is SGDLS, CDR2 YYNGEE. Trimming shortened V by 6 bases and J by 8 bases, and 20 bases separated the two germline ends. This CDR3 region has 15 residues. The CDR3 DNA reads TGTGCCAGCAAGCCCTCTCCGGGGTGGGACGAAAAACTGTTTTTT. Protein product: CASKPSPGWDEKLFF. Together with reference TRBV9 and TRBJ1-4, the CDR3 gives the full variable domain: DSGVTQTPKHLITATGQRVTLRCSPRSGDLSVYWYQQSLDQGLQFLIQYYNGEERAKGNILERFSAQQFPDLHSELNLSSLELGDSALYFCASKPSPGWDEKLFFGSGTQLSVL.

Ten or more counts support this clonotype. V is TRBV19 and J is TRBJ2-6; 9 bases fit TRBD1. In germline, CDR1 is LNHDA, CDR2 SQIVND (reference sequence). The length of the CDR3 is 18 residues. The V segment lost 5 bases and the J segment 0 bases; nucleotides outside the gene matches: 8. CDR3 amino acids: CASSLGTGSFSGANVLTF. For the CDR3, the DNA is TGTGCCAGTAGTCTAGGGACAGGGTCGTTCTCTGGGGCCAACGTCCTGACTTTC.

This clonotype was seen a few times. V gene TRBV5-6 combines with J gene TRBJ2-7; the match to TRBD2 covers 7 bases. This CDR3 has 15 residues. The germline V gene encodes CDR1 SGHDT and CDR2 YYEEEE. V dropped 2 bases and J dropped 3; count of bases not matched to a gene: 8. CDR3 in amino acids: CASSFGSGGGYEQYF. The CDR3 DNA is TGTGCCAGCAGCTTTGGTTCGGGAGGAGGCTACGAGCAGTACTTC.

The V and J genes are TRBV10-3 and TRBJ2-3; D is perhaps TRBD1 (6 bases). Trimming took 7 bases from V and 2 from J, leaving 13 bases between them. Germline V gene lookup returns CDR1 ENHRY and CDR2 SYGVKD. The CDR3 is 14 residues long. This CDR3 reads CAINDRQDTDTQYF. The CDR3, as DNA: TGTGCCATCAATGATAGACAGGACACAGATACGCAGTATTTT.

V usage is TRBV20-1 and J usage is TRBJ2-2; TRBD2 matches 8 bases. Germline loops: CDR1 DFQATT, CDR2 SNEGSKA (reference sequence). The trim removed 3 bases at V and 4 bases at J, leaving 7 bases unmatched. This CDR3 has 15 residues. This chain's CDR3 is CSASDSGGLTGELFF. The CDR3 DNA is TGCAGTGCTAGTGACTCGGGGGGGCTCACCGGGGAGCTGTTTTTT.

Ten or more counts support this clonotype. CDR3 loop: CASSIDSQLYGYTF. The CDR3 DNA follows: TGTGCCAGTAGTATAGATAGTCAGCTCTATGGCTACACCTTC. The V and J genes are TRBV19 and TRBJ1-2, with D hard to call. V was trimmed by 0 bases and J by 4 bases, leaving 9 bases between them. The CDR3 length is 14 residues. The germline V gene has CDR1 LNHDA and CDR2 SQIVND (reference sequence).

The sample holds a few counts of this clonotype. The chain uses TRBV2 and TRBJ2-5; D gene unclear. The CDR3 sequence is 15 residues long. Germline lookup yields CDR1 SNHLY and CDR2 FYNNEI. Trimming left V 2 bases short and J 2 bases short, with 12 bases between. This CDR3 is CASSETFLTQETQYF. The CDR3, as DNA: TGTGCCAGCAGTGAAACTTTTCTAACTCAAGAGACCCAGTACTTC.

The V call is TRBV5-1, the J call TRBJ2-7, with no clear D. The CDR3 has 14 amino acids. Germline assignment: CDR1 SGHRS and CDR2 YFSETQ. Trimming took off 0 bases at V and 2 bases at J, with 9 bases between the two ends. The CDR3 is CASSLVTDAYEQYF. In nucleotides, the CDR3 is TGCGCCAGCAGCTTGGTGACGGACGCCTACGAGCAGTACTTC.

V usage is TRBV2 and J usage is TRBJ2-3; 12 bases agree with TRBD2. The CDR3 runs 15 residues. Trimming took 2 bases from V and 5 from J; bases not matched to a gene: 2. CDR1 and CDR2 (germline): SNHLY, FYNNEI. The CDR3 sequence: CASSELAGGGDTQYF. The CDR3 DNA reads TGTGCCAGCAGTGAACTAGCGGGAGGGGGAGATACGCAGTATTTT.

A remark on this clonotype: A read error is possible here, since a much larger clone lies one base away. The chain carries TRBV5-1 and TRBJ1-1, with D maybe TRBD1 (6 bases). CDR1 and CDR2 (germline): SGHRS, YFSETQ. This CDR3 contains 14 residues. CDR3 amino acids: CASSSDSSDTEAFF. For the CDR3, the DNA is TGTGCCAGCAGCTCGGACAGCAGCGACACTGAAGCTTTCTTT.

This chain links TRBV9 with TRBJ1-6; 7 bases agree with TRBD1. Trimming removed 3 bases from V and 9 bases from J; junction bases left unmatched: 6. Germline CDR1 SGDLS, CDR2 YYNGEE. The CDR3 length is 14 residues. The CDR3, as DNA: TGTGCCAGCAGCGCCCCAGGGGGAGGTTCACCCCTCCACTTT. It is translated as CASSAPGGGSPLHF.